This T cell receptor (beta chain) is from a study of T cell responses to AZD1222 COVID-19 vaccine. Clones were read by immunoSEQ multiplex PCR, and TCRdb kept only the in-frame ones, dropping some. The table has 100,000 to 120,000 clones, 92% seen once. This CDR3 region has 19 residues. With 4 bases removed from V and 0 bases from J, the gap between germline ends came to 19 bases. Germline CDR1 is LGHNA and CDR2 is YSLEER. The source is an adult who received the AZD1222 COVID-19 vaccine. Specimen: peripheral blood, collected 28 days after the second AZD1222 dose. The rearrangement joins TRBV4-3 to TRBJ1-6; D ambiguous. CDR3 nucleotides: TGCGCCAGCAGCCCTTCACCCGGGAGTTCTTTCTCCTATAATTCACCCCTCCACTTT. Its translation is CASSPSPGSSFSYNSPLHF.